The 12 T cell receptor beta chains reported below all come from one sample, sequenced in a study of regulatory T cells in long-lasting Graves disease. Time point given: persistent/refractory GD, antithyroid drugs over 5 years with positive TRAb. Researchers made the TCR library from RNA that was extracted from PBMCs. Building of the TCR beta libraries involved iRepertoire HTBI primers and Arm-PCR of CDR3 regions. TCRdb itself ran the multiplex PCR reads through MiXCR, one entry per CDR3 protein. Among almost 350,000 distinct CDR3 sequences listed, 15% to 20% were seen once. This material consisted of peripheral blood mononuclear cells (PBMCs), taken when the disease was refractory, from a patient treated with antithyroid drugs. These receptors all stem from a female donor with Graves disease.

The V gene is TRBV7-9, the J gene TRBJ2-1; no clear D gene. Between the trimmed V and J ends, which lost 5 bases and 6 bases, there was a span of 2 bases. The CDR3 runs 10 residues. CDR1 SEHNR and CDR2 FQNEAQ come from the germline V gene (reference sequence). CDR3 amino acids: CASSGNEQFF. The CDR3, as DNA: TGTGCCAGCAGCGGCAATGAGCAGTTCTTC.

The sample holds a few counts of this clonotype. J is TRBJ1-2 and V is TRBV4-1; D may be TRBD1 (6 bases). The CDR3 has 16 amino acids. Germline assignment: CDR1 MGHRA and CDR2 YSYEKL. The V gene lost 1 base and the J gene lost 5 bases, with 17 bases spanning the gap. CDR3 residues: CASSQGRYRADYGYTF. In nucleotides, the CDR3 is TGCGCCAGCAGCCAAGGTCGCTACAGGGCTGATTATGGCTACACCTTC.

This clonotype has a count of ten or more. The chain carries TRBV28 and TRBJ2-5; possibly TRBD1 or TRBD2 for D (5 bases each). V lost 1 base and J lost 2, with 14 bases in between. This CDR3 is built from 16 residues. CDR1 and CDR2 (germline): MDHEN, SYDVKM. DNA for the CDR3: TGTGCCAGCAGTTTATTAGCTAGCTGGGGGCAAGAGACCCAGTACTTC. This gives the protein CASSLLASWGQETQYF.

This clonotype was seen at least ten times. This chain uses TRBV28 with TRBJ2-7; 7 bases fit TRBD2. The CDR3 has 14 residues. Germline lookup yields CDR1 MDHEN and CDR2 SYDVKM. Germline trimming cut 6 bases from V and 3 bases from J; bases unmatched to any gene: 8. The CDR3 region has the DNA TGTGCCAGCAGAGTCACTAGCGCAATCTACGAGCAGTACTTC. Translation gives CASRVTSAIYEQYF. The full variable domain, with the rest looked up from reference TRBV28 and TRBJ2-7, is DVKVTQSSRYLVKRTGEKVFLECVQDMDHENMFWYRQDPGLGLRLIYFSYDVKMKEKGDIPEGYSVSREKKERFSLILESASTNQTSMYLCASRVTSAIYEQYFGPGTRLTVT.

The V and J genes are TRBV6-2 or TRBV6-3 and TRBJ2-7, with 8 bases fitting TRBD1. This CDR3 has 15 amino acids. V lost 5 bases and J lost 2; bases outside the gene matches: 8. Germline CDR1 is MNHEY and CDR2 is SVGEGT. The CDR3 is CASSLYGQGPYEQYF. DNA of the CDR3: TGTGCCAGCAGTCTCTACGGACAGGGCCCCTACGAGCAGTACTTC.

There are many counts of this clonotype. The V gene is TRBV5-1, the J gene TRBJ1-1; D remains unclear. Germline V gene sequence: CDR1 SGHRS, CDR2 YFSETQ. Deletions cut 4 bases from V and 2 bases from J, with 21 bases between. The CDR3 sequence is 17 residues long. The CDR3 nucleotides read TGCGCCAGCAGCCCCGGGCCCGCTCGCTGGGGAAACACTGAAGCTTTCTTT. As protein: CASSPGPARWGNTEAFF.

This chain links TRBV9 with TRBJ2-5; D is undetermined. V shed 0 bases and J shed 4 bases, with 10 bases lying between them. CDR3 length: 14 residues. The germline CDR1 and CDR2 sequences are SGDLS and YYNGEE. CDR3 coding DNA: TGTGCCAGCAGCGTAGCACCGGCAGGAGAGACCCAGTACTTC. Translating gives CASSVAPAGETQYF.

At least ten counts were recorded for this clonotype. This rearrangement joins TRBV10-3 to TRBJ2-7; D not certain. In germline, CDR1 is ENHRY, CDR2 SYGVKD. Deletions cut 0 bases from V and 3 bases from J, with 9 bases between. This CDR3 spans 14 amino acids. CDR3 nucleotide sequence: TGTGCCATCAGTGAGTCTAGGACCTACTACGAGCAGTACTTC. It encodes CAISESRTYYEQYF.

The table lists this clonotype with many counts. V gene TRBV5-1 combines with J gene TRBJ2-7, with TRBD2 as a possible D gene (6 bases). The CDR3 is made up of 13 amino acids. V shed 0 bases and J shed 3 bases, with 7 bases lying between them. CDR1 is SGHRS, CDR2 YFSETQ, per germline. The CDR3 loop is CASSLEEGYEQYF. The CDR3 bases are TGCGCCAGCAGCTTGGAGGAGGGCTACGAGCAGTACTTC.

V is TRBV4-1 and J is TRBJ2-4, with D uncertain. This CDR3 spans 12 amino acids. The V gene's germline CDR1 is MGHRA and CDR2 YSYEKL. V lost 6 bases and J 2 bases, leaving 5 bases between the germline ends. The CDR3 coding sequence is TGCGCCAGCAGAGGAACCAAAAACATTCAGTACTTC. It specifies CASRGTKNIQYF.

This clonotype was seen a few times. The J gene is TRBJ1-5, the V gene TRBV6-1; no reliable D call. The germline CDR1 and CDR2 sequences are MNHNS and SASEGT. Deletions cut 3 bases from V and 0 bases from J, with 6 bases between. This CDR3 region has 14 residues. The CDR3 is CASSDNYSNQPQHF. The CDR3 DNA follows: TGTGCCAGCAGTGACAATTATAGCAATCAGCCCCAGCATTTT.

The table lists this clonotype with a few counts. This chain joins TRBV6-2 or TRBV6-3 and TRBJ2-7, with D perhaps assigned TRBD1 or TRBD2 (10 bases each). In germline, CDR1 is MNHEY, CDR2 SVGEGT. The CDR3 spans 16 residues. V was shortened by 6 bases and J by 0 bases, with 18 bases between the two germline ends. CDR3 amino acids: CASRGQGTSDSYEQYF. The CDR3, as DNA: TGTGCCAGCAGGGGACAGGGGACTAGCGACTCCTACGAGCAGTACTTC.